This entry lists 10 T cell receptor beta chains sequenced from one sample in a study of CD8+ T cells in alopecia areata. The authors extracted RNA and reverse transcribed it into cDNA as the sequencing template. Only in-frame clones appear in the TCRdb table, and some are missing; sequencing was by immunoSEQ multiplex PCR. Recorded here are around 300,000 clones, none singletons. It was with CD4, CD8alpha, NKG2D, NKG2ACE and other markers that pooled cutaneous lymph node cells were sorted. The sample comprised CD4+ T cells sorted from a lymph node. The receptors derive from a C3H/HeJ mouse with alopecia areata. MHC haplotype of the mouse line: H2-k.

For this clone: Genes and germline are mouse. The CDR3 extends 4 residues past the end of the read, so its final part is completed from the germline J gene. The same CDR3 arises from other DNA sequences in this sample as well. The chain is built from TRBV19 and TRBJ2-3; possible D gene TRBD1, 5 bases. The CDR3 has 15 amino acids. Germline CDR1 and CDR2: FNHDT and SITEND (reference sequence). The V gene lost 1 base and the J gene lost 3 bases, with 12 bases spanning the gap. The CDR3 loop is CASSIRQGGAETLYF. The DNA read from the CDR3 is TGTGCCAGCAGTATAAGGCAGGGAGGCGCAGAA.

Notes on this clone: Any gene name here is a mouse gene name. The CDR3 protein is CASSPLRGTDTQYF. The part of the CDR3 DNA that was read is TGTGCCAGCAGCCCCCTCAGGGGAACAGAC. This chain links TRBV5 with TRBJ2-5, with a tentative D call TRBD1 (6 bases). From the germline J gene comes the end of the CDR3, since the read stops 4 residues before it. Germline values: CDR1 LGHNA, CDR2 YNLKQL (reference sequence). The length of the CDR3 is 14 residues.

A note on this clone: Germline and genes here are mouse. The read halts 4 residues ahead of the CDR3 end, with the missing end drawn from the germline J gene. The V call is TRBV13-2, the J call TRBJ1-2; TRBD1 aligns across 7 bases. CDR3 length: 14 amino acids. Germline CDR1 reads NNHNN; CDR2 reads SYGAGS (reference sequence). Trimming cost V 6 bases and J 0 bases; bases outside gene matches: 5. The sequenced part of the CDR3 DNA is TGTGCCAGCGATAGGCAGGGGGCAAACTCC. Translated, it gives CASDRQGANS. The CDR3 as a whole reads CASDRQGANSDYTF.

This clone was counted only a few times. The genes are named according to mouse. The read stops 4 residues short of the end of the CDR3; the missing end is completed from the germline J gene. The same CDR3 also results from other DNA sequences found in this sample. The chain joins TRBV31 to TRBJ2-7; 10 nucleotides align to TRBD2. Unmatched junction bases numbered 3, after V lost 1 base and J lost 0 bases. Germline V gene lookup returns CDR1 GKSSPN and CDR2 SITVG. The CDR3 consists of 15 residues. CDR3: CAWSPGLGVSYEQYF. CDR3 DNA (partial): TGTGCCTGGAGTCCAGGACTGGGGGTCTCCTAT.

This clone was observed a few times. Gene names and germline refer to mouse. Read data end 4 residues before the CDR3 end; the end is taken from the germline J gene. Other DNA sequences in this specimen translate into the identical CDR3. V and J are TRBV5 and TRBJ1-2; D not certain. The germline V and J ends were trimmed by 2 bases and 3 bases, with 7 bases remaining between them. The CDR3 runs 13 residues. Germline-derived CDR1 and CDR2 are LGHNA and YNLKQL (reference sequence). The DNA read from the CDR3 is TGTGCCAGCAGCCAATCAGGTGACTCC. Its protein is CASSQSGDS. The entire CDR3 sequence reads CASSQSGDSDYTF.

This clone was recorded a few times. Germline and genes: mouse. Coverage ceases 4 residues before the CDR3 finishes, and the germline J gene fills in the end. The J gene is TRBJ2-2, the V gene TRBV31, with D possibly being TRBD2 (6 bases). Germline lookup yields CDR1 GKSSPN and CDR2 SITVG. Trimming took off 0 bases at V and 0 bases at J, with 8 bases between the two ends. The CDR3 sequence is 15 residues long. The CDR3 DNA, read in part, is TGTGCCTGGAGTCTGGGGACTCCAAACACCGGG. Residues: CAWSLGTPNTG. The whole CDR3 sequence is CAWSLGTPNTGQLYF.

As for this clone: Gene names refer to mouse genes. Different DNA sequences within this sample yield the same CDR3. CDR3 protein: CASSIRGGYNSPLYF. The DNA read from the CDR3 is TGTGCCAGCAGTATCAGGGGCGGCTATAATTCGCCC. V is TRBV19 and J is TRBJ1-6, with D maybe TRBD1 (6 bases). The read ends 3 residues shy of where the CDR3 ends; the end is completed using the germline J gene. TRBJ1-6 has ORF status, its function being uncertain. CDR3 length: 15 amino acids. Germline lookup yields CDR1 FNHDT and CDR2 SITEND (reference sequence). Trimming removed 2 bases from V and 3 bases from J, with 9 bases in between.

This clone was detected a few times. With a much larger clone just one base away, this may be a read error. The genes and germline here are from mouse. The read gets to within 4 residues of the CDR3 end, and the germline J gene fills in the rest. The chain links TRBV2 to TRBJ1-2; D uncertain. Germline lookup yields CDR1 LGHNA and CDR2 YSYQKL. CDR3 length equals 13 residues. V lost 3 bases and J 0 bases, leaving 5 bases between the germline ends. CDR3: CASSQTSNSDYTF. CDR3 DNA (partial): TGTGCCAGCAGCCAGACATCAAACTCC.

This clone has more than one count but fewer than ten. Gene names and germline refer to mouse. Read coverage stops 4 residues before the CDR3 terminus; the germline J gene supplies the remainder. The rearrangement links TRBV19 to TRBJ1-2, with 11 bases that match TRBD1. This CDR3 region has 14 residues. V trimming: 5 bases; J trimming: 4 bases; junction bases outside the gene matches: 4. Germline V gene lookup returns CDR1 FNHDT and CDR2 SITEND (reference sequence). CDR3 DNA (partial): TGTGCCAGCAGGGACAGGGGGCGAGGCTCC. Translating it yields CASRDRGRGS. The full CDR3 reads CASRDRGRGSDYTF.

Concerning this clone: Mouse germline and gene names are used. The read gets to within 4 residues of the CDR3 end, and the germline J gene fills in the rest. This sequence joins TRBV1 and TRBJ2-5; D is perhaps TRBD2 (7 bases). In germline, CDR1 is NSQYPW, CDR2 LRSPGD (reference sequence). V was pared by 0 bases and J by 2 bases, with 9 bases between. CDR3 length equals 15 residues. CDR3 region: CTCSAEGGLQDTQYF. CDR3 bases read: TGCACCTGCAGTGCAGAGGGGGGCCTCCAAGAC.